Listed here are 29 T cell receptor beta chains from one sample, sequenced in a study of beta chain features in type 1 diabetes. Study-level points and caveats: Moderate but significant shortening of TCRB CDR3s was recorded in all four CD4+ subsets from Type 1 diabetes patients.

The sequenced template was cDNA made from the entire isolated RNA. Some clones are missing from TCRdb's copy, which holds only in-frame ones; the method was immunoSEQ multiplex PCR. The sample holds about 700,000 clones, around an eighth seen once. Antigen specificity for these receptors is unknown. Sequenced input: naive CD4+ T cells from blood. These receptors all stem from a man aged 18 to 29 with type 1 diabetes.

This chain joins TRBV28 and TRBJ2-4; D gene ambiguous. CDR1 MDHEN and CDR2 SYDVKM come from the germline V gene. The CDR3 spans 15 residues. V was trimmed by 6 bases and J by 0 bases, leaving 12 bases between them. Written as DNA, the CDR3 is TGTGCCAGCAGGACGGATGGCGTAGCCAAAAACATTCAGTACTTC. This translates into CASRTDGVAKNIQYF.

The CDR3 DNA is TGTGCCAGCAGCCAAGAGGCGGGACGACAGTATTTT. The encoded protein is CASSQEAGRQYF. This chain joins TRBV14 and TRBJ2-3, with D maybe TRBD2 (6 bases). Trimming stripped 0 bases from V and 12 bases from J, with 10 bases between. From germline, CDR1 is SGHDN and CDR2 FVKESK. This CDR3 region has 12 residues.

This chain connects TRBV10-3 to TRBJ2-3; 12 bases match TRBD1. The germline gives CDR1 ENHRY, CDR2 SYGVKD. There are 15 residues in the CDR3. Trimming cost V 3 bases and J 7 bases; bases outside gene matches: 5. The CDR3 DNA follows: TGTGCCATCAGTGACCCGGGACAGGGGGCATATACGCAGTATTTT. It specifies CAISDPGQGAYTQYF.

This clone was found a few times. The rearrangement joins TRBV30 to TRBJ1-5; D not certain. In germline, CDR1 is GTSNPN, CDR2 SVGIG (reference sequence). The CDR3 runs 13 residues. V was pared by 2 bases and J by 5 bases, with 10 bases between. CDR3 sequence (DNA): TGTGCCTGGAGTTCGACGGATGATCAGCCCCAGCATTTT. This encodes CAWSSTDDQPQHF. Full variable domain (remainder filled in from reference TRBV30 and TRBJ1-5): SQTIHQWPATLVQPVGSPLSLECTVEGTSNPNLYWYRQAAGRGLQLLFYSVGIGQISSEVPQNLSASRPQDRQFILSSKKLLLSDSGFYLCAWSSTDDQPQHFGDGTRLSIL.

This chain connects TRBV7-9 to TRBJ1-3, with no clear D. The V gene lost 5 bases and the J gene lost 0 bases, with 14 bases spanning the gap. Looked up from germline, CDR1 is SEHNR and CDR2 is FQNEAQ (reference sequence). This CDR3 is 16 amino acids long. The CDR3 region is CASSPRGGASGNTIYF. CDR3 in DNA: TGTGCCAGCAGCCCGAGAGGAGGAGCCTCTGGAAACACCATATATTTT.

This chain links TRBV23-1 with TRBJ1-2; D unresolved. TRBV23-1 has ORF status, its function being uncertain. The germline V and J ends were trimmed by 5 bases and 4 bases, with 8 bases remaining between them. This CDR3 is built from 12 residues. The CDR3 loop reads CASSFCGYGYTF. Here the CDR3 DNA reads TGCGCCAGCAGTTTCTGCGGCTATGGCTACACCTTC.

This sequence joins TRBV30 and TRBJ2-5, with TRBD1 identical over 7 bases. Trimming took 0 bases from V and 3 from J; bases not matched to a gene: 4. This CDR3 contains 14 residues. Germline values: CDR1 GTSNPN, CDR2 SVGIG (reference sequence). The CDR3 is CAWSVRTGKETQYF. The CDR3 DNA is TGTGCCTGGAGTGTACGGACAGGCAAAGAGACCCAGTACTTC.

V is TRBV7-9 and J is TRBJ1-6; D is unclear. CDR1 and CDR2 from the germline V gene are SEHNR and FQNEAQ (reference sequence). The CDR3 covers 11 residues. Trimming pared 4 bases from V and 9 bases from J, leaving 4 bases between. Here the CDR3 reads CASSSVSPLHF. The CDR3 DNA is TGTGCCAGCAGCTCCGTTTCACCCCTCCACTTT.

The J gene is TRBJ2-1, the V gene TRBV6-6, with 7 bases lining up with TRBD1. In germline, CDR1 is MNHNY, CDR2 SVGAGI (reference sequence). The junction had 6 bases not matched to a gene; V was cut back by 4 bases and J by 0 bases. CDR3 length: 16 residues. As DNA, the CDR3 is TGTGCCAGCAGTTCCCGGACAGGCTACTCCTACAATGAGCAGTTCTTC. This encodes CASSSRTGYSYNEQFF.

This chain links TRBV30 with TRBJ2-7, with D maybe TRBD2 (6 bases). This CDR3 spans 12 amino acids. The V gene's germline CDR1 is GTSNPN and CDR2 SVGIG (reference sequence). Trimming left V 3 bases short and J 2 bases short, with 8 bases between. The CDR3 DNA is TGTGCCTGGAGCCGACTAGCCTACGAGCAGTACTTC. Translation: CAWSRLAYEQYF. The whole variable domain, filled in from reference TRBV30 and TRBJ2-7, reads SQTIHQWPATLVQPVGSPLSLECTVEGTSNPNLYWYRQAAGRGLQLLFYSVGIGQISSEVPQNLSASRPQDRQFILSSKKLLLSDSGFYLCAWSRLAYEQYFGPGTRLTVT.

This clone was seen a handful of times. The chain combines TRBV6-1 with TRBJ2-5; no reliable D call. CDR3 size: 13 residues. Trimming pared 11 bases from V and 5 bases from J, leaving 18 bases between. Germline CDR1 and CDR2: MNHNS and SASEGT. The CDR3 nucleotides read TGTGCCCGCGCGAACAGCCCTTCGGAGACCCAGTACTTC. This gives the protein CARANSPSETQYF.

This clone came up a few times. V usage is TRBV30 and J usage is TRBJ1-1, with D maybe TRBD1 (5 bases). The V end lost 0 bases, the J end lost 5 bases, and 13 bases lay between the germline ends. Germline V gene data show CDR1 as GTSNPN and CDR2 as SVGIG (reference sequence). The CDR3 sequence is 14 residues long. CDR3 sequence: CAWSVQGVWTEAFF. Written as DNA, the CDR3 is TGTGCCTGGAGTGTACAAGGGGTGTGGACTGAAGCTTTCTTT.

This clone was seen only a few times. The rearrangement links TRBV13 to TRBJ1-3, with D uncertain. Trimming removed 5 bases at V and 2 bases at J, with 10 bases between. There are 14 residues in the CDR3. Germline assignment: CDR1 PRHDT and CDR2 FYEKMQ (reference sequence). This chain's CDR3 is CASSHSQAGNTIYF. CDR3 coding DNA: TGTGCCAGCAGCCATAGTCAAGCTGGAAACACCATATATTTT.

This clone showed up just a few times. The genes are TRBV4-2 and TRBJ2-6; D is unclear. The CDR3 is 14 residues long. The V gene lost 4 bases and the J gene lost 3 bases, with 7 bases spanning the gap. Germline CDR1 and CDR2: LGHNA and YNFKEQ. CDR3: CASSPGFGANVLTF. DNA of the CDR3: TGTGCCAGCAGCCCCGGATTTGGGGCCAACGTCCTGACTTTC.

This clone appeared a few times. The chain joins TRBV6-1 to TRBJ2-5; weak D call: TRBD1 (5 bases). Trimming removed 7 bases from V and 2 bases from J, with 17 bases in between. The CDR3 extends over 15 amino acids. Germline V gene data show CDR1 as MNHNS and CDR2 as SASEGT. CDR3 protein: CASIEGVIPQETQYF. In DNA, the CDR3 is TGTGCCAGCATCGAAGGGGTAATCCCACAAGAGACCCAGTACTTC.

The sample holds a few counts of this clone. The J gene is TRBJ1-2, the V gene TRBV25-1, with D perhaps matching TRBD1 (5 bases). The CDR3 runs 13 residues. The germline CDR1 and CDR2 sequences are MGHDK and SYGVNS. V was cut by 5 bases and J by 2 bases, with 9 bases left in between. The CDR3 DNA is TGTGCCAGCAGTCCAGGGTCCAACTATGGCTACACCTTC. This gives the protein CASSPGSNYGYTF.

The CDR3 sequence: CASSFEGTGSPDTQYF. For the CDR3, the DNA is TGTGCCAGCAGCTTTGAGGGGACAGGTAGTCCAGATACGCAGTATTTT. This rearrangement joins TRBV7-9 to TRBJ2-3; 8 positions agree with TRBD1. The V and J ends lost 3 bases and 4 bases, in that order; junction bases with no gene match: 9. Germline lookup yields CDR1 SEHNR and CDR2 FQNEAQ (reference sequence). The CDR3 is 16 amino acids.

The chain uses TRBV5-1 and TRBJ1-1, with a tentative D call TRBD1 (6 bases). Per the germline V gene, CDR1 is SGHRS and CDR2 is YFSETQ. V dropped 4 bases and J dropped 6 bases, with 16 bases sitting between them. This CDR3 comprises 14 residues. This CDR3 is CASSLGQGWAEAFF. The CDR3 DNA reads TGCGCCAGCAGCCTCGGTCAGGGGTGGGCTGAAGCTTTCTTT.

The V call is TRBV5-6, the J call TRBJ2-5; D gene unclear. The V end was cut by 2 bases, the J end by 2 bases, with 7 bases between. Germline V gene lookup returns CDR1 SGHDT and CDR2 YYEEEE. The CDR3 is made up of 13 amino acids. The DNA of the CDR3 is TGTGCCAGCAGCTTCGACCGGCAAGAGACCCAGTACTTC. It specifies CASSFDRQETQYF.

This clone has more than one count but fewer than ten. The CDR3 region is CASIRQGAQMSGANVLTF. DNA of the CDR3: TGTGCCAGCATCAGACAGGGGGCGCAGATGTCTGGGGCCAACGTCCTGACTTTC. This sequence joins TRBV21-1 and TRBJ2-6; TRBD1, the D gene given by the table, was not confirmed from the DNA. TRBV21-1 is a documented pseudogene. This CDR3 has 18 amino acids.

The sample holds a few counts of this clone. The chain couples TRBV28 to TRBJ1-2; 7 bases are shared with TRBD1. From germline, CDR1 is MDHEN and CDR2 SYDVKM. The V segment lost 7 bases and the J segment 5 bases; nucleotides outside the gene matches: 7. The CDR3 totals 13 residues. CDR3 bases: TGTGCCAGCACTAGACAGGGTCATTATGGCTACACCTTC. Translating gives CASTRQGHYGYTF.

This clone was detected a few times. V gene TRBV4-1 combines with J gene TRBJ2-6; D gene ambiguous. The CDR3 is 17 residues long. The germline V and J ends were trimmed by 2 bases and 4 bases, with 15 bases remaining between them. Germline V gives CDR1 MGHRA, CDR2 YSYEKL. CDR3: CASSQNPRAPGANVLTF. The DNA for the CDR3 is TGCGCCAGCAGCCAAAATCCACGGGCGCCAGGGGCCAACGTCCTGACTTTC.

V is TRBV28 and J is TRBJ1-1; 10 bases are a match to TRBD1. The CDR3 has 15 residues. Germline values: CDR1 MDHEN, CDR2 SYDVKM. Trimming removed 5 bases from V and 3 bases from J; junction bases left unmatched: 6. The CDR3 loop is CASSPGTGEYTEAFF. CDR3 nucleotide sequence: TGTGCCAGCAGTCCCGGGACAGGGGAGTACACTGAAGCTTTCTTT.

This clone was picked up a small number of times. The V call is TRBV7-9, the J call TRBJ2-2; D remains unclear. Trimming took 2 bases from V and 0 from J, leaving 7 bases between them. Germline CDR1 and CDR2: SEHNR and FQNEAQ (reference sequence). CDR3 length: 15 residues. As DNA, the CDR3 is TGTGCCAGCAGCTTAAGGCAGACGAACACCGGGGAGCTGTTTTTT. Residues: CASSLRQTNTGELFF.

This clone was counted a few times. The chain employs TRBV6-5 and TRBJ1-1, with D unresolved. The CDR3 spans 14 residues. Germline CDR1 MNHEY, CDR2 SVGAGI. The V end was cut by 7 bases, the J end by 1 base, with 13 bases between. The CDR3 here is CASTAAAPNTEAFF. CDR3 in DNA: TGTGCCAGCACCGCGGCAGCTCCGAACACTGAAGCTTTCTTT.

The chain uses TRBV6-5 and TRBJ1-2, with D tentatively TRBD1 (6 bases). Trimming took 4 bases from V and 2 from J, leaving 14 bases between them. The length of the CDR3 is 15 residues. Germline V CDR1 and CDR2: MNHEY, SVGAGI. The DNA for the CDR3 is TGTGCCAGCAGTTTCGGACCGGGGGCAAACTATGGCTACACCTTC. It specifies CASSFGPGANYGYTF.

This clone was detected many times. The chain employs TRBV23-1 and TRBJ2-7, with D unresolved. TRBV23-1 is assigned to the ORF class and has an uncertain function. The CDR3 is 14 residues long. Trimming removed 8 bases from V and 2 bases from J, with 16 bases in between. The CDR3 loop reads CASRPRIGPYEQYF. CDR3 bases: TGCGCCAGCCGGCCGAGGATCGGGCCCTACGAGCAGTACTTC.

This chain uses TRBV7-8 with TRBJ2-1; TRBD2 aligns across 7 bases. The CDR3 sequence is 15 residues long. CDR1 SGHVS and CDR2 FQNEAQ come from the germline V gene. Losses at the gene ends were 5 bases for V and 0 bases for J; bases not matched to a gene: 4. DNA for the CDR3: TGTGCCAGCAGCCCTAGCGGTAACTCCTACAATGAGCAGTTCTTC. As protein: CASSPSGNSYNEQFF.

The V gene is TRBV9, the J gene TRBJ1-2; D unresolved. The V and J ends lost 4 bases and 5 bases respectively, with 21 bases between them. Germline V gene data show CDR1 as SGDLS and CDR2 as YYNGEE. This CDR3 spans 16 amino acids. The CDR3 DNA sequence: TGTGCCAGCAGCCCGGATACATCATTCGACCCTTATGGCTACACCTTC. It is translated as CASSPDTSFDPYGYTF.